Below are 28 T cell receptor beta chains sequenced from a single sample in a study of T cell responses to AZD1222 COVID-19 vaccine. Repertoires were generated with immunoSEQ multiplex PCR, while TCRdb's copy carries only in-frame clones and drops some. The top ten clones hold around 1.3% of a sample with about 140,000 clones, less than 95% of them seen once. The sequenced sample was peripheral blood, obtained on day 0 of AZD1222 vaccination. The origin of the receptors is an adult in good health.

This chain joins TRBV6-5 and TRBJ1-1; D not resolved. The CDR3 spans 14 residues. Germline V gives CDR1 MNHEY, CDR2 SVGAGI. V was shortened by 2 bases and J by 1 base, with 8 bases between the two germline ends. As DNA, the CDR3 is TGTGCCAGCAGTTACCGGACGGGGAACACTGAAGCTTTCTTT. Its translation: CASSYRTGNTEAFF.

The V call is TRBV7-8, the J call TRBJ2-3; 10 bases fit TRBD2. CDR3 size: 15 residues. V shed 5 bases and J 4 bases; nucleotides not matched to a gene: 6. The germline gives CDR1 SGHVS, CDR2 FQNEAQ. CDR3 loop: CASSPSLAGPDTQYF. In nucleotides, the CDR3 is TGTGCCAGCAGCCCCTCACTAGCGGGACCAGATACGCAGTATTTT. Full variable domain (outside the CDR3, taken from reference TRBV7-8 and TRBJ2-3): GAGVSQSPRYKVAKRGQDVALRCDPISGHVSLFWYQQALGQGPEFLTYFQNEAQLDKSGLPSDRFFAERPEGSVSTLKIQRTQQEDSAVYLCASSPSLAGPDTQYFGPGTRLTVL.

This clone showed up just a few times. Written as DNA, the CDR3 is TGTGCCAGCAGTGAATGGGGGGTCAATCAGCCCCAGCATTTT. Encoded protein: CASSEWGVNQPQHF. The chain uses TRBV2 and TRBJ1-5; a possible D gene is TRBD1 (5 bases). In germline, CDR1 is SNHLY, CDR2 FYNNEI. V was trimmed by 2 bases and J by 3 bases, leaving 8 bases between them. This CDR3 has 14 amino acids.

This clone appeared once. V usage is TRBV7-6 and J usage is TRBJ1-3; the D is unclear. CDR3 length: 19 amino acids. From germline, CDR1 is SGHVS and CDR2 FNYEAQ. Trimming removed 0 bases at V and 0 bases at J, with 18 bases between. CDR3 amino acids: CASSLAWPASSSSGNTIYF. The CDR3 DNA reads TGTGCCAGCAGCTTAGCTTGGCCAGCTTCCTCGAGCTCTGGAAACACCATATATTTT.

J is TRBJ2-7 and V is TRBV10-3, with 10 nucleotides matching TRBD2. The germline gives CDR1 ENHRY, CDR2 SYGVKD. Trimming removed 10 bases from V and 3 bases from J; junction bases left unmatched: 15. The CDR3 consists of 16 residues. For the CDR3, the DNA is TGTGCCACCAAGTCGTCTAGCGGGAGTTCCCACTACGAGCAGTACTTC. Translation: CATKSSSGSSHYEQYF.

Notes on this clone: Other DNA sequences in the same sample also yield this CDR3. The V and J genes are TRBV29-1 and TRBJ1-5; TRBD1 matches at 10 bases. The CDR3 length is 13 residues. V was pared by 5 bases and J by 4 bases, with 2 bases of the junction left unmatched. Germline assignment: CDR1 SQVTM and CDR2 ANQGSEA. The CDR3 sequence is CSVWTGGNQPQHF. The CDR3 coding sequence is TGCAGCGTTTGGACAGGGGGGAATCAGCCCCAGCATTTT.

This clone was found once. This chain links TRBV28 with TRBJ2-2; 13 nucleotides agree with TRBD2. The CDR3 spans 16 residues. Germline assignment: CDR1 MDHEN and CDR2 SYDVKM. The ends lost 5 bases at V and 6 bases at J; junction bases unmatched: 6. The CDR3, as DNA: TGTGCCAGCAGTACGCCACTAGCGGGAGGGCCCGGGGAGCTGTTTTTT. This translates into CASSTPLAGGPGELFF.

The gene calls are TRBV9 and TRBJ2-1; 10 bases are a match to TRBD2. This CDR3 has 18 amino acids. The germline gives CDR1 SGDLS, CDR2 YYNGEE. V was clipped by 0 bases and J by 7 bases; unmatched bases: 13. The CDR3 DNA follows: TGTGCCAGCAGCGTAGATCCATTTAGCGGGAGGTTCTCGAATGAGCAGTTCTTC. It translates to CASSVDPFSGRFSNEQFF.

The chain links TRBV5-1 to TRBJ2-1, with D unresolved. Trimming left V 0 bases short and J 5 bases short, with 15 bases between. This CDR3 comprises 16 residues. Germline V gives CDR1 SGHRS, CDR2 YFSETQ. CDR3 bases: TGCGCCAGCAGCTTGGGGGTCGGGCTAGGACACAATGAGCAGTTCTTC. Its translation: CASSLGVGLGHNEQFF.

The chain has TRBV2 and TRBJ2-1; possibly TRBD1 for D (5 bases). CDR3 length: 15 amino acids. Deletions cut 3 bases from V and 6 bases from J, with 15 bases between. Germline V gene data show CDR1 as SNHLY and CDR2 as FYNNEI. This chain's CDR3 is CASSDAGHRLNEQFF. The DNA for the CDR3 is TGTGCCAGCAGTGACGCAGGGCACAGGCTCAATGAGCAGTTCTTC.

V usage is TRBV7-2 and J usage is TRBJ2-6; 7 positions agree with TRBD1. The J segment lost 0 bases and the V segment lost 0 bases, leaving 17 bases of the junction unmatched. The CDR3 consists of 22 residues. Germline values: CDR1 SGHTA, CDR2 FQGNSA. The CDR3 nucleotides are TGTGCCAGCAGCTTAGCGCCATTTCGTCGAGACAGGGTCCTCTCTGGGGCCAACGTCCTGACTTTC. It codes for CASSLAPFRRDRVLSGANVLTF.

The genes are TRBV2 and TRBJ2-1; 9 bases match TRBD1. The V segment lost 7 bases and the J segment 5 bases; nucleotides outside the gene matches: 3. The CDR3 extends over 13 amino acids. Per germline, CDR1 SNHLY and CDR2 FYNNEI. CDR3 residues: CASKQGANNEQFF. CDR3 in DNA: TGTGCCAGCAAACAGGGGGCCAACAATGAGCAGTTCTTC.

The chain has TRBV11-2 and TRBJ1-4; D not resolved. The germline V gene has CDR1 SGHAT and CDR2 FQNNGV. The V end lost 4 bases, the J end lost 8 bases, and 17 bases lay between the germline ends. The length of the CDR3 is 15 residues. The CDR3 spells CASSSSLPPEEKLFF. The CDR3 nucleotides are TGTGCCAGCAGCTCTAGTCTCCCCCCTGAGGAAAAACTGTTTTTT.

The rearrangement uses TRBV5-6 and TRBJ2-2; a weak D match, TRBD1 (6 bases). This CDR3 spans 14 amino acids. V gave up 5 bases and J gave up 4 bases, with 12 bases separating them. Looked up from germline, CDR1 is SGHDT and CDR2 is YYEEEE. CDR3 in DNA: TGTGCCAGCAGGATCAGGGGATCCACCGGGGAGCTGTTTTTT. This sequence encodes CASRIRGSTGELFF.

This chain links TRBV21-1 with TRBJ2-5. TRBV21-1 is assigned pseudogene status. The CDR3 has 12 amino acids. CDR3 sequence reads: CASPDRPETQYF. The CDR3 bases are TGTGCCAGCCCGGATCGCCCAGAGACCCAGTACTTC.

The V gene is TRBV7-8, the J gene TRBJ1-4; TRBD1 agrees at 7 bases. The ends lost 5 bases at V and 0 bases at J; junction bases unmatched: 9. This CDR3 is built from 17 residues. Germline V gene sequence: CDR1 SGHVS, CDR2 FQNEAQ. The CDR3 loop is CASSPRDSVATNEKLFF. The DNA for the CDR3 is TGTGCCAGCAGCCCAAGGGACAGCGTTGCAACTAATGAAAAACTGTTTTTT.

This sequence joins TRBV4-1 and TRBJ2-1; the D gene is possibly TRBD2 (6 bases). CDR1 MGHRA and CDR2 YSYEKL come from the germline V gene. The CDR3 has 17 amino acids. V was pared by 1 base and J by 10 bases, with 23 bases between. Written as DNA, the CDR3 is TGCGCCAGCAGCCAAGTTGGAGCGGACGGGAGCTTATGGGAGCAGTTCTTC. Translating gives CASSQVGADGSLWEQFF.

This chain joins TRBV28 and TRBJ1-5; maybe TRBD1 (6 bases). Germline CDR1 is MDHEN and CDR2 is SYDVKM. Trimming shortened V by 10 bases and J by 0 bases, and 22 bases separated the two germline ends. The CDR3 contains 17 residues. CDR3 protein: CAIRRGPRVYSNQPQHF. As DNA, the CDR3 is TGTGCCATAAGGCGGGGGCCTAGAGTTTATAGCAATCAGCCCCAGCATTTT. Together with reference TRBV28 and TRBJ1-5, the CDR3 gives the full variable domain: DVKVTQSSRYLVKRTGEKVFLECVQDMDHENMFWYRQDPGLGLRLIYFSYDVKMKEKGDIPEGYSVSREKKERFSLILESASTNQTSMYLCAIRRGPRVYSNQPQHFGDGTRLSIL.

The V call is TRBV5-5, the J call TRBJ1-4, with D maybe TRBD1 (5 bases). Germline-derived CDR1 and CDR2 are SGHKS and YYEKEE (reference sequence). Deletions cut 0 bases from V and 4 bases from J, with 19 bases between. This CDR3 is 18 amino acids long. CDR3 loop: CASSLGLGLRRDNEKLFF. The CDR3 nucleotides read TGTGCCAGCAGCTTGGGGCTGGGGCTCCGACGCGATAATGAAAAACTGTTTTTT.

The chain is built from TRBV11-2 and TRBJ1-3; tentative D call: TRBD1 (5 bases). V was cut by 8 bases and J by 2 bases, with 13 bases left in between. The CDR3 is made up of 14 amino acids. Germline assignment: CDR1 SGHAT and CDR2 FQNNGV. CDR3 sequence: CASRGLGAGNTIYF. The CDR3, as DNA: TGTGCCAGCCGCGGCCTGGGGGCTGGAAACACCATATATTTT.

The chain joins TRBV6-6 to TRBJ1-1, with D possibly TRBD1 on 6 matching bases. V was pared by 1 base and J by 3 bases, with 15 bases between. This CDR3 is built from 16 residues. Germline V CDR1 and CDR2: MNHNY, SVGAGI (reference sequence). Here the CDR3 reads CASSYWGTGKDTEAFF. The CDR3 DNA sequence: TGTGCCAGCAGTTACTGGGGAACAGGGAAGGACACTGAAGCTTTCTTT.

CDR3 sequence (DNA): TGTGCCAGTAGCTTTAAAGGGAGCAATCAGCCCCAGCATTTT. As protein: CASSFKGSNQPQHF. The chain employs TRBV19 and TRBJ1-5; D unresolved. This CDR3 has 14 amino acids. With 6 bases removed from V and 1 base from J, the gap between germline ends came to 10 bases. CDR1 and CDR2 (germline): LNHDA, SQIVND (reference sequence).

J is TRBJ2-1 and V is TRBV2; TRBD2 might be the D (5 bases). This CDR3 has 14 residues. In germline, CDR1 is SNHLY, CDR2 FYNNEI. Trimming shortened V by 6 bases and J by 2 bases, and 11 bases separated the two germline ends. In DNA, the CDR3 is TGTGCCAGCAGCGGAACTAGAACCTACAATGAGCAGTTCTTC. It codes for CASSGTRTYNEQFF.

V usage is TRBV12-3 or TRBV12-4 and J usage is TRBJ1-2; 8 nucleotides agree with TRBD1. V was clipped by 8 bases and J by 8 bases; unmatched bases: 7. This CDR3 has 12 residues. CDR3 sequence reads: CASGGQGKGYTF. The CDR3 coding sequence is TGTGCCAGCGGAGGACAGGGAAAGGGCTACACCTTC.

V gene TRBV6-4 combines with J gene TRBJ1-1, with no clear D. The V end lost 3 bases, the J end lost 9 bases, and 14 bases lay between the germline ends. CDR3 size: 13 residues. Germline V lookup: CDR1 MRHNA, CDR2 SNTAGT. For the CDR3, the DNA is TGTGCCAGCAGTGAGCGCAGAATAGAGAAAGCTTTCTTT. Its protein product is CASSERRIEKAFF.

The CDR3 DNA is TGTGCCAGCAGTGCCCGAAACAATGAGCAGTTCTTC. Amino acid sequence: CASSARNNEQFF. The chain carries TRBV25-1 and TRBJ2-1; D unresolved. Germline lookup yields CDR1 MGHDK and CDR2 SYGVNS. This CDR3 spans 12 amino acids. Deletions cut 4 bases from V and 5 bases from J, with 6 bases between.

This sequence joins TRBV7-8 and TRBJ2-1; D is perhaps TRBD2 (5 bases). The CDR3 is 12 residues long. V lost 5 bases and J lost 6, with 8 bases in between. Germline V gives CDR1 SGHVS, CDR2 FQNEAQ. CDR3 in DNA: TGTGCCAGCAGCCCCGGGGTCAATGAGCAGTTCTTC. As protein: CASSPGVNEQFF.

This CDR3 is CASSLRGLHFYNEQFF. The CDR3 coding sequence is TGCGCCAGCAGCTTGCGGGGCCTTCATTTCTACAATGAGCAGTTCTTC. The rearrangement uses TRBV5-1 and TRBJ2-1; D tentatively reads TRBD1 or TRBD2 (5 bases each). The V and J ends lost 1 base and 3 bases respectively, with 14 bases between them. The CDR3 contains 16 residues. Germline V CDR1 and CDR2: SGHRS, YFSETQ.